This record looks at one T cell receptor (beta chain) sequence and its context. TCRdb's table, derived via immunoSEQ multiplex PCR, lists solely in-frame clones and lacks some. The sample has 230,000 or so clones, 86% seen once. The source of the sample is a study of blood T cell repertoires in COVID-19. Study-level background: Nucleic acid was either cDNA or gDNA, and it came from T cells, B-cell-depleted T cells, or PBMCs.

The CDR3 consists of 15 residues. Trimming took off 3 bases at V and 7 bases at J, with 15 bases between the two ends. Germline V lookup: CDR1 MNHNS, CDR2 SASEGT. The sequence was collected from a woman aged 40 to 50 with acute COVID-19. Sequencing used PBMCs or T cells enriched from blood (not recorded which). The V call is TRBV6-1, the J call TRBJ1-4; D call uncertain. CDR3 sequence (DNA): TGTGCCAGCAGTGATTCATATGGGAGGAGTGAAAAACTGTTTTTT. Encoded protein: CASSDSYGRSEKLFF.